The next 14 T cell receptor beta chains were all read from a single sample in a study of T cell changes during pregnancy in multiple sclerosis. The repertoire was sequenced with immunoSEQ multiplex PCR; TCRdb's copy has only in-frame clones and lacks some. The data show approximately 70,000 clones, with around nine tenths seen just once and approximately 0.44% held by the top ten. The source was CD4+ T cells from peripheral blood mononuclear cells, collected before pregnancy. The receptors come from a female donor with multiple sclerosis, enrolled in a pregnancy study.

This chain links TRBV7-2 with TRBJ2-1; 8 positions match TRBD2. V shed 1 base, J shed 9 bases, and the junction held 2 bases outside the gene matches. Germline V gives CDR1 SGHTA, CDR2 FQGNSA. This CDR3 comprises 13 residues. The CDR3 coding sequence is TGTGCCAGCAGCTTAGGGACTAGCCTTGAGCAGTTCTTC. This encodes CASSLGTSLEQFF.

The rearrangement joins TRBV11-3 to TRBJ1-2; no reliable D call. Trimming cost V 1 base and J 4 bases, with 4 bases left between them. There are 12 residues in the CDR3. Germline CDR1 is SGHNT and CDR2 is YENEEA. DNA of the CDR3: TGTGCCAGCAGCTTAGGCAGCTATGGCTACACCTTC. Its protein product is CASSLGSYGYTF.

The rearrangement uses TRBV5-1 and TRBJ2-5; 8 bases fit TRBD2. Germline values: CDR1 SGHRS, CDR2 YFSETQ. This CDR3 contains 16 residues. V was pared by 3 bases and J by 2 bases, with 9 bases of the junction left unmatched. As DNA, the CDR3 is TGCGCCAGCAGCTCACTCATAGCGGGGCGGCAAGAGACCCAGTACTTC. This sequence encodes CASSSLIAGRQETQYF.

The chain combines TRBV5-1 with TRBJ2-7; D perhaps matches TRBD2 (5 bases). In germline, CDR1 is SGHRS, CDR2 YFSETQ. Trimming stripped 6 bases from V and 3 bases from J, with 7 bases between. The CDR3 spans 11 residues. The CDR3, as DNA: TGCGCCAGCAACGGGGTCTACGAGCAGTACTTC. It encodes CASNGVYEQYF.

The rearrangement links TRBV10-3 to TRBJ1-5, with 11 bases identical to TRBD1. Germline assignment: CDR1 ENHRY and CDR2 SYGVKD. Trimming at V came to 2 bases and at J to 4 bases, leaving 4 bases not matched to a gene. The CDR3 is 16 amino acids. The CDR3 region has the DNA TGTGCCATCAGTGAGGGGACAGGGGGTACTAATCAGCCCCAGCATTTT. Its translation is CAISEGTGGTNQPQHF.

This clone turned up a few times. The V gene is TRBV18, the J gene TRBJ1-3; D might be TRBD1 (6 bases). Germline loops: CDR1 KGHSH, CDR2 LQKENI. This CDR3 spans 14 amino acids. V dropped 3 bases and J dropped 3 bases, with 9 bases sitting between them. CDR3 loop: CASSPGGHGNTIYF. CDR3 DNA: TGTGCCAGCTCACCGGGGGGGCATGGAAACACCATATATTTT. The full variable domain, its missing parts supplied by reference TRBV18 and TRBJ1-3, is NAGVMQNPRHLVRRRGQEARLRCSPMKGHSHVYWYRQLPEEGLKFMVYLQKENIIDESGMPKERFSAEFPKEGPSILRIQQVVRGDSAAYFCASSPGGHGNTIYFGEGSWLTVV.

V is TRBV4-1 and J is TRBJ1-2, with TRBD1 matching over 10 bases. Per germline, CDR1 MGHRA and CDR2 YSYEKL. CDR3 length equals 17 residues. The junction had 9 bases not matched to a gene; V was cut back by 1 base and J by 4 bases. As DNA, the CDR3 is TGCGCCAGCAGCCAAGTCGCCCGGGACAGGGGATCCTATGGCTACACCTTC. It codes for CASSQVARDRGSYGYTF.

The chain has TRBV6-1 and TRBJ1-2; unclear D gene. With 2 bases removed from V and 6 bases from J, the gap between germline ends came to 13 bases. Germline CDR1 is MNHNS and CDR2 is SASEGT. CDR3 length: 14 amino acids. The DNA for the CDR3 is TGTGCCAGCAGTGAATTAGGCAAGGCGGATGGCTACACCTTC. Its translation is CASSELGKADGYTF.

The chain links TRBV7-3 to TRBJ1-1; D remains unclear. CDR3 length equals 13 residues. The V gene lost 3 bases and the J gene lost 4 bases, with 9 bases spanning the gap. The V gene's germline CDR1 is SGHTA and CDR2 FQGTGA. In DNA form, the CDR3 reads TGTGCCAGCAGCTTTGGAAACAGCACTGAAGCTTTCTTT. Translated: CASSFGNSTEAFF.

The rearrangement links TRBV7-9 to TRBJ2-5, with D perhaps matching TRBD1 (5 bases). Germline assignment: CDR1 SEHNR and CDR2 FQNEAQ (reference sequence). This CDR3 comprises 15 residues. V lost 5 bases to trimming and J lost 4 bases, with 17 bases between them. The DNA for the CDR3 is TGTGCCAGCAGCCCGTTAGTTTCAGGGCGAGAGACCCAGTACTTC. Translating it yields CASSPLVSGRETQYF.

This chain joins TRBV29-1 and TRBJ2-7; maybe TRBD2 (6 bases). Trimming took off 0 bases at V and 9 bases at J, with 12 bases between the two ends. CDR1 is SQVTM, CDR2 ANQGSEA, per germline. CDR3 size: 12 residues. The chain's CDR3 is CSVEEGTFSQYF. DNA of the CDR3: TGCAGCGTTGAAGAAGGGACTTTTTCGCAGTACTTC.

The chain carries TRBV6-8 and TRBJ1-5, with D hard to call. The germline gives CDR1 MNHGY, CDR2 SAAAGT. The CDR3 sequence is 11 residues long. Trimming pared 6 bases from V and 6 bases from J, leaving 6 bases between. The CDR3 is CASRRGQPQHF. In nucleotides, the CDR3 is TGTGCCAGCAGACGAGGTCAGCCCCAGCATTTT.

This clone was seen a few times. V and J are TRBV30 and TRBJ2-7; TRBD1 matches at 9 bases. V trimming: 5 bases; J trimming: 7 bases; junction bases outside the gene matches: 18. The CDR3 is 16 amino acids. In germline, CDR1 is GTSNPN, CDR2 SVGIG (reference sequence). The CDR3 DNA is TGTGCCTGGGACAGGGGGTACTGGGATGAACCTCGGGAGCAGTACTTC. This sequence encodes CAWDRGYWDEPREQYF.

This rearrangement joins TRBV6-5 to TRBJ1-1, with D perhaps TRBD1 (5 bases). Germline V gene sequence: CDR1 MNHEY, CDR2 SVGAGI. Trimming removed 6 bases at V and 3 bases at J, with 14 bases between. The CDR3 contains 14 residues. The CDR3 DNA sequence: TGTGCCAGCAGCCGCGAAGGCAGGGACACTGAAGCTTTCTTT. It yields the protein CASSREGRDTEAFF.